This is a list of T cell receptor beta chains from one sample in a study of shared clonotypes between healthy human individuals. Method: immunoSEQ multiplex PCR; TCRdb's copy keeps in-frame clones and lacks some. The sample lists about 2.3 million clones, 90% to 95% seen once, with 0.39% in the top ten. Sequenced material: naive CD4+ T cells from PBMCs. The receptors originated from a man aged 18 to 29 in good health. Some clones in this sample may be carry-over from other donors' samples. The CDR3 runs from the conserved cysteine through the conserved F or W. D genes are given only for firm matches. Clone sizes are given selectively: once, few, many, or a class where the clone is expanded.

j_gene: TRBJ2-2
d_gene: TRBD1
abundance: -
v_gene: TRBV7-8
CDR3aa: CASSLAGQGAIGELFF
CDR3nt: TGTGCCAGCAGCTTAGCGGGACAGGGGGCTATCGGGGAGCTGTTTTTT

j_gene: TRBJ2-1
d_gene: TRBD2
abundance: -
v_gene: TRBV5-1
CDR3aa: CASSRNSGSDEQFF
CDR3nt: TGCGCCAGCAGCAGAAATAGCGGGAGCGATGAGCAGTTCTTC

j_gene: TRBJ2-7
d_gene: TRBD2
abundance: -
v_gene: TRBV27
CDR3aa: CASSSVLRSGWGGEQYF
CDR3nt: TGTGCCAGCAGTTCTGTATTAAGGAGCGGGTGGGGGGGCGAGCAGTACTTC

j_gene: TRBJ2-1
d_gene: TRBD1
abundance: -
v_gene: TRBV2
CDR3aa: CASRRQGEQFF
CDR3nt: TGTGCCAGCAGACGACAGGGTGAGCAGTTCTTC

j_gene: TRBJ2-7
d_gene: -
abundance: -
v_gene: TRBV14
CDR3aa: CASSHGVGEQYF
CDR3nt: TGTGCCAGCAGCCACGGGGTCGGCGAGCAGTACTTC

j_gene: TRBJ2-5
d_gene: TRBD2
abundance: -
v_gene: TRBV11-2
CDR3aa: CASSRRTSDSGETQYF
CDR3nt: TGTGCCAGCAGCCGACGGACTAGCGACTCGGGGGAGACCCAGTACTTC

j_gene: TRBJ2-5
d_gene: -
abundance: -
v_gene: TRBV5-1
CDR3aa: CASSLVARTAETQYF
CDR3nt: TGCGCCAGCAGCTTGGTCGCGCGGACCGCGGAGACCCAGTACTTC

j_gene: TRBJ2-5
d_gene: -
abundance: once
v_gene: TRBV5-1
CDR3aa: CASSLAGQSAQYF
CDR3nt: TGCGCCAGCAGCTTGGCGGGACAATCTGCCCAGTACTTC

j_gene: TRBJ2-5
d_gene: TRBD1
abundance: -
v_gene: TRBV6-6
CDR3aa: CASSWDRGTQETQYF
CDR3nt: TGTGCCAGCAGTTGGGACAGGGGAACCCAAGAGACCCAGTACTTC

j_gene: TRBJ2-1
d_gene: -
abundance: -
v_gene: TRBV7-2
CDR3aa: CASSLVGQGAYNEQFF
CDR3nt: TGTGCCAGCAGCTTAGTCGGCCAGGGCGCCTACAATGAGCAGTTCTTC

j_gene: TRBJ1-2
d_gene: -
abundance: -
v_gene: TRBV6-1
CDR3aa: CASSQRGTLNYGYTF
CDR3nt: TGTGCCAGCAGTCAACGGGGAACCCTTAACTATGGCTACACCTTC